The 21 T cell receptor beta chains presented below share a single source sample, sequenced in a study of radiation and T cells in renal cell carcinoma. Data came from immunoSEQ multiplex PCR; TCRdb stores just in-frame clones and leaves some out. The data contain roughly 14,000 clones, about two thirds of them singletons. The treatment denotes: treatment-naive control, cytoreductive nephrectomy. The source was tumor tissue, collected from a patient whose treatment was nephrectomy without radiotherapy. These receptors were taken from a man aged 55 to 70 with renal cell carcinoma.

The gene calls are TRBV5-8 and TRBJ2-1, with 12 bases fitting TRBD2. Germline CDR1 reads SGHTS; CDR2 reads YDEGEE. The CDR3 is 15 residues long. V was clipped by 1 base and J by 7 bases; unmatched bases: 3. The CDR3 coding sequence is TGTGCCAGCAGCTTGCAGCTAGCGGGAGGGAATGAGCAGTTCTTC. This translates into CASSLQLAGGNEQFF.

The V and J genes are TRBV5-6 and TRBJ2-3; D gene unclear. V dropped 4 bases and J dropped 0 bases, with 6 bases sitting between them. From germline, CDR1 is SGHDT and CDR2 YYEEEE. This CDR3 contains 13 residues. CDR3 nucleotides: TGTGCCAGCAGCCTGCTAAGCACAGATACGCAGTATTTT. Its translation: CASSLLSTDTQYF.

This chain uses TRBV27 with TRBJ2-3; a possible D gene is TRBD2 (7 bases). Germline-derived CDR1 and CDR2 are MNHEY and SMNVEV (reference sequence). This CDR3 is built from 18 residues. The V end lost 2 bases, the J end lost 4 bases, and 22 bases lay between the germline ends. The CDR3 region is CASSLGRGPLYGADTQYF. The CDR3 DNA reads TGTGCCAGCAGTTTAGGGCGGGGGCCCCTTTATGGCGCAGATACGCAGTATTTT.

The CDR3 here is CASSLEGLPSYNEQFF. CDR3 coding DNA: TGTGCCAGCAGCTTAGAAGGGTTACCTTCCTACAATGAGCAGTTCTTC. This chain connects TRBV7-8 to TRBJ2-1; D gene unclear. The CDR3 extends over 16 amino acids. The germline CDR1 and CDR2 sequences are SGHVS and FQNEAQ. Trimming removed 1 base from V and 1 base from J, with 11 bases in between.

The rearrangement joins TRBV6-1 to TRBJ1-1, with D possibly TRBD1 on 5 matching bases. CDR3 length: 13 residues. The ends were cut back, 3 bases at V and 4 bases at J, with 9 bases in the middle. Germline CDR1 reads MNHNS; CDR2 reads SASEGT. CDR3 sequence: CASSDRDLTEAFF. In DNA, the CDR3 is TGTGCCAGCAGTGATCGGGACCTCACTGAAGCTTTCTTT.

The chain recombines TRBV27 with TRBJ2-5; 7 bases match TRBD1. The CDR3 spans 19 residues. CDR1 and CDR2 (germline): MNHEY, SMNVEV (reference sequence). The junction had 20 bases not matched to a gene; V was cut back by 2 bases and J by 5 bases. In nucleotides, the CDR3 is TGTGCCAGCAGTTTACCCCGACAGGGTAGAGTATTGAGTTGGGAGACCCAGTACTTC. Translated, it gives CASSLPRQGRVLSWETQYF.

The chain uses TRBV7-3 and TRBJ2-6; TRBD2 agrees at 7 bases. The V segment lost 5 bases and the J segment 0 bases; nucleotides outside the gene matches: 10. The CDR3 is made up of 18 amino acids. Germline-derived CDR1 and CDR2 are SGHTA and FQGTGA. As DNA, the CDR3 is TGTGCCAGCAGCCCAATGCCCGGGAGGACCTCTGGGGCCAACGTCCTGACTTTC. It encodes CASSPMPGRTSGANVLTF.

The V and J genes are TRBV9 and TRBJ2-7, with D possibly being TRBD1 or TRBD2 (5 bases each). Trimming removed 6 bases at V and 3 bases at J, with 16 bases between. This CDR3 has 14 residues. Germline V gene sequence: CDR1 SGDLS, CDR2 YYNGEE. CDR3 nucleotide sequence: TGTGCCAGCACCGACCGGGACGGCCTCTACGAGCAGTACTTC. This encodes CASTDRDGLYEQYF.

The rearrangement joins TRBV28 to TRBJ1-4; no firm D call. Germline values: CDR1 MDHEN, CDR2 SYDVKM. Trimming removed 6 bases from V and 7 bases from J, with 9 bases in between. CDR3 length equals 12 residues. This CDR3 reads CASRRGGEKLFF. The CDR3 bases are TGTGCCAGCAGACGAGGCGGTGAAAAACTGTTTTTT.

The rearrangement links TRBV6-1 to TRBJ2-2; 10 bases match TRBD1. V dropped 11 bases and J dropped 4; count of bases not matched to a gene: 10. The CDR3 is made up of 15 amino acids. Per germline, CDR1 MNHNS and CDR2 SASEGT. This CDR3 is CAVDRGLAGTGELFF. The CDR3 DNA is TGTGCCGTAGACAGGGGGCTAGCTGGCACCGGGGAGCTGTTTTTT.

This rearrangement joins TRBV4-2 to TRBJ2-5; maybe TRBD2 (6 bases). The CDR3 is 16 residues long. Trimming stripped 4 bases from V and 1 base from J, with 16 bases between. CDR1 and CDR2 from the germline V gene are LGHNA and YNFKEQ. The CDR3 DNA sequence: TGTGCCAGCAGCCTTACCGGGGGAGTTCTCCAAGAGACCCAGTACTTC. Encoded protein: CASSLTGGVLQETQYF.

V and J are TRBV2 and TRBJ2-3, with D possibly being TRBD2 (5 bases). The length of the CDR3 is 12 residues. The germline CDR1 and CDR2 sequences are SNHLY and FYNNEI. Trimming shortened V by 1 base and J by 7 bases, and 6 bases separated the two germline ends. CDR3 region: CASSEGGNTQYF. CDR3 bases: TGTGCCAGCAGTGAAGGAGGGAATACGCAGTATTTT.

The sample holds a few counts of this clone. The gene calls are TRBV5-6 and TRBJ2-7; D tentatively reads TRBD1 or TRBD2 (5 bases each). Germline V gives CDR1 SGHDT, CDR2 YYEEEE. Trimming took 4 bases from V and 6 from J, leaving 20 bases between them. CDR3 length equals 15 residues. Written as DNA, the CDR3 is TGTGCCAGCAGCCCCGGGAACAGGTATGGGAGCGAGCAGTACTTC. It is translated as CASSPGNRYGSEQYF.

This chain joins TRBV19 and TRBJ1-5; no clear D. This CDR3 is 13 amino acids long. Germline V gives CDR1 LNHDA, CDR2 SQIVND (reference sequence). CDR3: CSSGVDSNQPQHF. In DNA, the CDR3 is TGTTCAAGTGGAGTGGATAGCAATCAGCCCCAGCATTTT.

This clone was detected only once. This chain joins TRBV7-2 and TRBJ2-5; 9 bases line up with TRBD2. Per germline, CDR1 SGHTA and CDR2 FQGNSA. CDR3 length: 14 amino acids. V shed 8 bases and J 4 bases; nucleotides not matched to a gene: 8. CDR3 DNA: TGTGCCAGCGGGAAGGCGGGGGGGAGAGAGACCCAGTACTTC. It yields the protein CASGKAGGRETQYF.

This clone was counted only a few times. The rearrangement joins TRBV2 to TRBJ2-7; D uncertain. From germline, CDR1 is SNHLY and CDR2 FYNNEI. Trimming stripped 4 bases from V and 5 bases from J, with 3 bases between. This CDR3 has 10 amino acids. The CDR3 is CASSVHEQYF. The CDR3 DNA sequence: TGTGCCAGCAGTGTCCACGAGCAGTACTTC.

The CDR3 sequence: CAISEGLGGDTQYF. The CDR3 region has the DNA TGTGCCATCAGCGAAGGACTTGGCGGAGATACGCAGTATTTT. The chain links TRBV10-3 to TRBJ2-3; D is possibly TRBD2 (5 bases). V shed 6 bases and J shed 5 bases, with 15 bases lying between them. From germline, CDR1 is ENHRY and CDR2 SYGVKD. CDR3 length equals 14 residues.

V gene TRBV7-9 combines with J gene TRBJ2-7, with 7 bases aligning to TRBD1. From germline, CDR1 is SEHNR and CDR2 FQNEAQ (reference sequence). The CDR3 runs to 14 residues. The trim removed 4 bases at V and 1 base at J, leaving 4 bases unmatched. The CDR3 loop reads CASSSSGQSYEQYF. The CDR3 nucleotides read TGTGCCAGCAGCTCCTCGGGACAGTCCTACGAGCAGTACTTC. Together with reference TRBV7-9 and TRBJ2-7, the CDR3 gives the full variable domain: DTGVSQNPRHKITKRGQNVTFRCDPISEHNRLYWYRQTLGQGPEFLTYFQNEAQLEKSRLLSDRFSAERPKGSFSTLEIQRTEQGDSAMYLCASSSSGQSYEQYFGPGTRLTVT.

The chain couples TRBV29-1 to TRBJ2-5, with D maybe TRBD1 (6 bases). Per the germline V gene, CDR1 is SQVTM and CDR2 is ANQGSEA. V was shortened by 4 bases and J by 5 bases, with 20 bases between the two germline ends. The CDR3 loop spans 15 amino acids. CDR3 sequence reads: CSVGAWVDSSETQYF. The CDR3 DNA sequence: TGCAGCGTTGGCGCCTGGGTGGACAGCTCGGAGACCCAGTACTTC.

CDR3 bases: TGTGCCAGCAGCTTCTCGGGACTAACGACCGGGGAGCTGTTTTTT. This gives the protein CASSFSGLTTGELFF. This chain links TRBV7-9 with TRBJ2-2; 7 bases are a match to TRBD2. Germline V gives CDR1 SEHNR, CDR2 FQNEAQ (reference sequence). The CDR3 is 15 residues long. After removal of 3 bases from V and 5 bases from J, the junction contained 6 bases not matched to a gene.

This chain connects TRBV27 to TRBJ1-1; TRBD1 matches at 8 bases. The V segment lost 5 bases and the J segment 0 bases; nucleotides outside the gene matches: 11. The CDR3 totals 17 residues. In germline, CDR1 is MNHEY, CDR2 SMNVEV (reference sequence). The CDR3 protein is CASSPPRRGQMNTEAFF. In DNA, the CDR3 is TGTGCCAGCAGTCCCCCGCGCAGGGGGCAGATGAACACTGAAGCTTTCTTT.